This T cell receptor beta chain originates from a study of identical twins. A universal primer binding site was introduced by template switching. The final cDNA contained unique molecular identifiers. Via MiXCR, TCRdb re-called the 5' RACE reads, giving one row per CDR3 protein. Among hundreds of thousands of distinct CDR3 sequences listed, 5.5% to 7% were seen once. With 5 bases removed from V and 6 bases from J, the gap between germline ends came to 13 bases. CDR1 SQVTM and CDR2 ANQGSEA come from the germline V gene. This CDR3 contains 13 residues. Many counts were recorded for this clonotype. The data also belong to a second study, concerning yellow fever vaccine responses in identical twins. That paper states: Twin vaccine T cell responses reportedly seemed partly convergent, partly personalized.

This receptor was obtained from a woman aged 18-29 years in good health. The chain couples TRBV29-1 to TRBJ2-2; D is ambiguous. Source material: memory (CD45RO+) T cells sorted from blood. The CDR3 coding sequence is TGCAGCGTTCAACCCACCGTCCCCGGGGAGCTGTTTTTT. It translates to CSVQPTVPGELFF.